This T cell receptor beta chain originates from a study of blood T cell dynamics during melanoma immunotherapy. As for time point: pre-treatment baseline. At 12 weeks after first infusion, RECIST 1.1 defined response for most patients. Patients with prior systemic cancer treatment, concomitant immunosuppressants, or other active malignancies were excluded. Notes on the study in general: Cell-free DNA CDR3 sequences most resembled the immune-effector CD8+ subset, which was also most clonal.

The germline V gene encodes CDR1 MNHEY and CDR2 SVGAGI. The CDR3 contains 12 residues. V lost 5 bases to trimming and J lost 10 bases, with 14 bases between them. TCRdb's table, derived via immunoSEQ multiplex PCR, lists solely in-frame clones and lacks some. Among about 14,000 clones, around 92% were seen once, and the ten largest hold less than 0.2%. Concerning this clone: Antigen unknown.

The V and J genes are TRBV6-5 and TRBJ1-2; D unclear. The input for sequencing was effector memory CD8+ T cells from blood, taken from a patient treated with checkpoint blockade. This TCR was sampled from a human donor with melanoma. The CDR3 protein is CASSPETENYTF. CDR3 nucleotide sequence: TGTGCCAGCAGTCCTGAGACGGAGAACTACACCTTC.